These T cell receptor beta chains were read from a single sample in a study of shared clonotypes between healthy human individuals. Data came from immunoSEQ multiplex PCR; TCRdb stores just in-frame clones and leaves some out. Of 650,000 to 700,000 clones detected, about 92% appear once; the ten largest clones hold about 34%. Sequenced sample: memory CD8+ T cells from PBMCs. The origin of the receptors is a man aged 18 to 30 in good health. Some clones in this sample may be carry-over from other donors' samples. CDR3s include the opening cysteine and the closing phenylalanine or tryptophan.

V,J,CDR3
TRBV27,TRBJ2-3,CASSLLVGRARVDTQYF
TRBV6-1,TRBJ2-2,CASSEPSGYGGELFF
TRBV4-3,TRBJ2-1,CASSQDHWREGHNEQFF
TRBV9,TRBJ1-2,CASSETGSWGYTF
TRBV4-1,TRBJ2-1,CASSQWPASSSYNEQFF
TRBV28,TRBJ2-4,CASSLSRRGIQYF
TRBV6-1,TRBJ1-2,CASRNRGDYGYTF
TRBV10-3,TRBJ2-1,CAISESRTRSVDEQFF
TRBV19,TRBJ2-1,CASSPAPYTAGEQFF
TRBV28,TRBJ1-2,CASSPGEVYGYTF
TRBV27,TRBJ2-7,CASSSTSGMGYEQYF
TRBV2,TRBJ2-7,CASTSGRRYEQYF
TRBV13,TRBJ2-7,CASSYPQAGVYEQYF
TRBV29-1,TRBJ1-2,CSVERGTGAYGYTF
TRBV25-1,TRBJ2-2,CAGASLTGELFF
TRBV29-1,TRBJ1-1,CSVEDPTPNRGTEAFF
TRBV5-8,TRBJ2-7,CASSLGRGPYEQYF
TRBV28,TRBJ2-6,CASSFLPSGANVLTF
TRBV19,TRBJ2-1,CASSIGIDEQFF
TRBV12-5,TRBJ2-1,CASGLVRTSGRSGGLYNEQFF
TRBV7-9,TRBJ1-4,CASSLAVDEKLFF
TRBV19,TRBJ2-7,CASSSTGYHEQYF
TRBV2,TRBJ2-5,CASSVTSPGGPETQYF
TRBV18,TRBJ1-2,CASSPPGRIQPINYGYTF
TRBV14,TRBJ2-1,CASRGQDYNEQFF
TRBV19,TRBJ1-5,CASLSVSDYSNQPQHF
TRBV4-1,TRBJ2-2,CASSQDLLDREGPGELFF
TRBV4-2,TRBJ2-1,CASSPPTRRPYNEQFF
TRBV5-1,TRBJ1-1,CASSLRENTEAFF